This is a list of T cell receptor beta chains from one sample in a study of blood T cell repertoires in COVID-19. The method was immunoSEQ multiplex PCR; TCRdb's version includes in-frame clones alone and lacks a portion of them. The table records approximately 300,000 clones, approximately 81% of them present only once. The sequencing input was PBMCs or T cells enriched from blood (not recorded which). The receptors derive from a woman under 40 who had been exposed to COVID-19. Both conserved end residues are part of each CDR3. D genes are given only for firm matches. Clone size is shown for a subset of rows, as once, few, many or a class of expanded clone.

j_call,cdr3_length,v_call,d_call,clone_size,cdr3_nt,cdr3_aa
TRBJ2-2,14,TRBV5-1,NA,once,TGCGCCAGCAGCTCCGCGCTGAACACCGGGGAGCTGTTTTTT,CASSSALNTGELFF
TRBJ2-3,17,TRBV7-3,TRBD2,NA,TGTGCCAGCAGCTTAAGGACTAGCGGGGGGGCCATGGATACGCAGTATTTT,CASSLRTSGGAMDTQYF
TRBJ1-1,14,TRBV7-9,TRBD1,NA,TGTGCCAGCAGCCCCGGACAGGGGGAGGCTGAAGCTTTCTTT,CASSPGQGEAEAFF
TRBJ1-5,14,TRBV7-2,NA,NA,TGTGCCAGCAGCCTCCTCTCCAGCAATCAGCCCCAGCATTTT,CASSLLSSNQPQHF
TRBJ2-1,15,TRBV15,NA,NA,TGTGCCACCAGCAGAGAGGAGATCAATTACAATGAGCAGTTCTTC,CATSREEINYNEQFF
TRBJ2-7,13,TRBV5-8,NA,NA,TGTGCCAGCAGCTTGGGCGGGTTGTACGAGCAGTACTTC,CASSLGGLYEQYF
TRBJ1-2,13,TRBV2,NA,NA,TGTGCCAGTCAATCAGGGGAAGGGTATGGCTACACCTTC,CASQSGEGYGYTF
TRBJ1-1,15,TRBV4-1,NA,NA,TGCGCCAGCAGCGAGGGAGGGGGAATGAACACTGAAGCTTTCTTT,CASSEGGGMNTEAFF
TRBJ2-7,16,TRBV28,TRBD2,NA,TGTGCCAGCAGTTCCTTGACTAGCGGGCAACTCTACGAGCAGTACTTC,CASSSLTSGQLYEQYF
TRBJ1-3,13,TRBV7-2,NA,NA,TGTGCCAGCAGCTTATCGTCGGGAAACACCATATATTTT,CASSLSSGNTIYF
TRBJ1-1,15,TRBV28,TRBD1,few,TGTGCCAGCAGGGCCCTCATAGGGGGACAGACTGAAGCTTTCTTT,CASRALIGGQTEAFF
TRBJ2-1,14,TRBV30,NA,NA,TGTGCCTGGAGTTCTGGGTTGGAGGGAAATGAGCAGTTCTTC,CAWSSGLEGNEQFF
TRBJ1-2,14,TRBV11-2,TRBD1,NA,TGTGCCAGCAGGCCGACAGGGGTGCACTATGGCTACACCTTC,CASRPTGVHYGYTF
TRBJ2-4,15,TRBV28,TRBD2,NA,TGTGCCAGCAGTCCGACCCGGGAGGGCAAAAACATTCAGTACTTC,CASSPTREGKNIQYF
TRBJ2-3,16,TRBV28,TRBD1,few,TGTGCCAGCAGTTTGAACGGACAGGGTGGCACAGATACGCAGTATTTT,CASSLNGQGGTDTQYF
TRBJ2-1,15,TRBV11-3,NA,NA,TGTGCCAGCAGCCGCACAGGGAGTTTTTTGAATGAGCAGTTCTTC,CASSRTGSFLNEQFF
TRBJ1-6,15,TRBV5-4,NA,few,TGTGCCAGCAGTTCACAGGGATCGGCCAATTCACCCCTCCACTTT,CASSSQGSANSPLHF
TRBJ1-5,14,TRBV7-6,NA,NA,TGTGCCAGCAGCTTAGGGGGCTACGGTCAGCCCCAGCATTTT,CASSLGGYGQPQHF
TRBJ2-1,16,TRBV6-2/TRBV6-3,TRBD2,NA,TGTGCCAGCAGTAAGACTAGCGGGGGGGCCGCGAATGAGCAGTTCTTC,CASSKTSGGAANEQFF
TRBJ1-6,13,TRBV30,NA,NA,TGTGCCTGGAGTGGACAGTATAATTCACCCCTCCACTTT,CAWSGQYNSPLHF
TRBJ1-2,16,TRBV4-1,NA,NA,TGCGCCAGCAGCCAAGAATACAGGACCTCATACTATGGCTACACCTTC,CASSQEYRTSYYGYTF
TRBJ2-7,17,TRBV5-8,TRBD2,NA,TGTGCCAGCAGCTTGAAAGCGGGGGGAAGTTTCCCCTACGAGCAGTACTTC,CASSLKAGGSFPYEQYF
TRBJ2-1,15,TRBV27,NA,NA,TGTGCCAGCAGTCCCCCGAGGGGGACCTACAATGAGCAGTTCTTC,CASSPPRGTYNEQFF
TRBJ2-2,14,TRBV5-8,NA,NA,TGTGCCAGCAGCTTCGGGGAGAACACCGGGGAGCTGTTTTTT,CASSFGENTGELFF
TRBJ2-3,15,TRBV5-1,TRBD2,NA,TGCGCCAGCAGTCTTAGCGGGAGTAGGACAGATACGCAGTATTTT,CASSLSGSRTDTQYF
TRBJ2-3,17,TRBV3-1/TRBV3-2,TRBD2,NA,TGTGCCAGCAGCCCGGGACTAGCGCGGAGGGGTTCAGATACGCAGTATTTT,CASSPGLARRGSDTQYF
TRBJ2-5,16,TRBV6-5,TRBD1,NA,TGTGCCAGCAGTTACCCCGGACAGGGTCATGACGAGACCCAGTACTTC,CASSYPGQGHDETQYF
TRBJ1-4,15,TRBV23-1,TRBD1,NA,TGCGCCAGCAGTCACCCGGACAGGGGTTGCGAAAAACTGTTTTTT,CASSHPDRGCEKLFF
TRBJ1-1,12,TRBV29-1,TRBD1,NA,TGCAGCGTGGGACAGCTAAACACTGAAGCTTTCTTT,CSVGQLNTEAFF
TRBJ1-6,16,TRBV4-3,NA,NA,TGCGCCAGCAGCCAGGAGGACAGAAGCTTAATGACACCCCTCCACTTT,CASSQEDRSLMTPLHF
TRBJ2-7,14,TRBV19,NA,NA,TGTGCCAGTAACTCCAAAGTTGGGCCGATCGAGCAGTACTTC,CASNSKVGPIEQYF
TRBJ1-4,13,TRBV7-9,NA,NA,TGTGCCAGCAGCCCGTACGTCGGGGAAAAACTGTTTTTT,CASSPYVGEKLFF
TRBJ2-7,14,TRBV4-3,TRBD2,NA,TGCGCCAGCAGCCAAATTACTAGCGGGTACGAGCAGTACTTC,CASSQITSGYEQYF
TRBJ1-2,13,TRBV3-1/TRBV3-2,NA,NA,TGTGCCAGCAGCCACCCGACTGGCTATGGCTACACCTTC,CASSHPTGYGYTF
TRBJ1-1,14,TRBV5-4,NA,NA,TGTGCCAGCAGCCCTCCGGGGGATAACACTGAAGCTTTCTTT,CASSPPGDNTEAFF
TRBJ1-1,15,TRBV9,NA,NA,TGTGCCAGCAGCGTAAATATCATGTCGGGCACTGAAGCTTTCTTT,CASSVNIMSGTEAFF
TRBJ2-7,14,TRBV2,TRBD1,NA,TGTGCCAGCAGCATCGGACAGGGGCCATACGAGCAGTACTTC,CASSIGQGPYEQYF
TRBJ2-7,15,TRBV7-3,TRBD2,NA,TGTGCCAGCAGCTCGTCAGCGGGAGGGACCTACGAGCAGTACTTC,CASSSSAGGTYEQYF